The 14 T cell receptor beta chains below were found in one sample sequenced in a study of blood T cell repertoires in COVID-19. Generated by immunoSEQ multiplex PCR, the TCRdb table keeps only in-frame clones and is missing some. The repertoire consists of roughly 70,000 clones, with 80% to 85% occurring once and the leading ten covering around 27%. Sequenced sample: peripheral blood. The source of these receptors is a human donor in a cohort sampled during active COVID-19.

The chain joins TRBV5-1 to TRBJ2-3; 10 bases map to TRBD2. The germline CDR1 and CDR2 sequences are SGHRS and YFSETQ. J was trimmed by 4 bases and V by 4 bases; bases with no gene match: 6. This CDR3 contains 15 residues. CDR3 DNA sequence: TGCGCCAGCAGCATCTTAGCGGGGGGCCCAGATACGCAGTATTTT. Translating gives CASSILAGGPDTQYF.

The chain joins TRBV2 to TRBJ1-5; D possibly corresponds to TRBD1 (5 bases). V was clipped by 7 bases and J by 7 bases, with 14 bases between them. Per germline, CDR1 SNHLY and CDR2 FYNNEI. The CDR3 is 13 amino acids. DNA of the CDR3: TGTGCCAGCAATCGACAGTTTGGGCAGCCCCAGCATTTT. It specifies CASNRQFGQPQHF.

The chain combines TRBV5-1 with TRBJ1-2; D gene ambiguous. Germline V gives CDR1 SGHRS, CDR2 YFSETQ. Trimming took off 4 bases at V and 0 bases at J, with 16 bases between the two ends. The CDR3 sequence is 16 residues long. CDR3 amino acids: CASSPTTRSPNYGYTF. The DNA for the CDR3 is TGCGCCAGCAGCCCCACTACACGATCTCCTAACTATGGCTACACCTTC.

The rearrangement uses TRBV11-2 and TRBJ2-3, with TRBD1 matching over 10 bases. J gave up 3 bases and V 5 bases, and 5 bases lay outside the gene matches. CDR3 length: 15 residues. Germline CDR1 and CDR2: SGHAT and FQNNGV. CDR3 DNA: TGTGCCAGCAGCCCTTGGACAGGGGGAACAGATACGCAGTATTTT. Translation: CASSPWTGGTDTQYF.

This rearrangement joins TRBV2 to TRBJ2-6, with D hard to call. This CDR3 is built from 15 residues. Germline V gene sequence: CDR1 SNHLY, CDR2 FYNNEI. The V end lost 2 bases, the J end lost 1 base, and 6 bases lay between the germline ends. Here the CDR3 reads CASSEFESGANVLTF. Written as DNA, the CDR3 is TGTGCCAGCAGTGAATTCGAGTCTGGGGCCAACGTCCTGACTTTC.

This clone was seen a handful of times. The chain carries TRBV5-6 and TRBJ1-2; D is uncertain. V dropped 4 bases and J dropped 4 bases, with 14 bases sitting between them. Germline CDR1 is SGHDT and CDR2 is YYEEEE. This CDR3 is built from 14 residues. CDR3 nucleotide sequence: TGTGCCAGCAGCCCGCCGGGAGGCCTCTATGGCTACACCTTC. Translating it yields CASSPPGGLYGYTF.

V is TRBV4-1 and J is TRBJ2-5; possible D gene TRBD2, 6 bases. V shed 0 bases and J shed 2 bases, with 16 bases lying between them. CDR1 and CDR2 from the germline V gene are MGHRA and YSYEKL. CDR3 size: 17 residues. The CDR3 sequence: CASSQDGRGAGQETQYF. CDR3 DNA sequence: TGCGCCAGCAGCCAAGATGGTCGGGGCGCGGGACAAGAGACCCAGTACTTC.

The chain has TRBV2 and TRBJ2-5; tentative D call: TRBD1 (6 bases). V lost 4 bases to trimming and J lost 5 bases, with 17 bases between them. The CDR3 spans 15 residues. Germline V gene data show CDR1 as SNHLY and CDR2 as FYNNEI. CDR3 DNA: TGTGCCAGCAGTGTCCAGGGGTCAACAAGGGAGACCCAGTACTTC. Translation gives CASSVQGSTRETQYF.

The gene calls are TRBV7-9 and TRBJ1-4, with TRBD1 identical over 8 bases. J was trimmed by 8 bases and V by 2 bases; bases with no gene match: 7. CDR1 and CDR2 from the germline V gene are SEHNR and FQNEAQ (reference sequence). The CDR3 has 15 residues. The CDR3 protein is CASSLQGAHGEKLFF. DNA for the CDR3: TGTGCCAGCAGCTTACAGGGGGCTCATGGAGAAAAACTGTTTTTT.

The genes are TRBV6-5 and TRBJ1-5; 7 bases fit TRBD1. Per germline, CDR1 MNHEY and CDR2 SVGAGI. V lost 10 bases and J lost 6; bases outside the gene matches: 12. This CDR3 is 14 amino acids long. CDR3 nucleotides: TGTGCCAAAGGACAGGCCGCGGTCGGTCAGCCCCAGCATTTT. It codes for CAKGQAAVGQPQHF.

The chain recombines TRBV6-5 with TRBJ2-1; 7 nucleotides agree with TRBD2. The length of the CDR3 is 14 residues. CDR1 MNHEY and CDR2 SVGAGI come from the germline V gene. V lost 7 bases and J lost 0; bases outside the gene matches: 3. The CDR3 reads CASNSGGSYNEQFF. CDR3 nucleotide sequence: TGTGCCAGCAATTCGGGGGGCTCCTACAATGAGCAGTTCTTC.

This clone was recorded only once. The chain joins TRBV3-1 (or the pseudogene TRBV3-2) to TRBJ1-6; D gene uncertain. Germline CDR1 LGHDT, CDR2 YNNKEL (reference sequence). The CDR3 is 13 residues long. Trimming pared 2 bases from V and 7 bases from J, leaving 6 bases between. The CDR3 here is CASSQRVNSPLHF. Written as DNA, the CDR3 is TGTGCCAGCAGCCAACGGGTGAATTCACCCCTCCACTTT.

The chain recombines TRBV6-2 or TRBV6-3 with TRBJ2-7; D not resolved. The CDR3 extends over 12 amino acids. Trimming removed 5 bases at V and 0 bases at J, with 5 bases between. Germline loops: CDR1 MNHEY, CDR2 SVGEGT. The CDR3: CASSLPSYEQYF. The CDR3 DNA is TGTGCCAGCAGTCTTCCCTCCTACGAGCAGTACTTC.

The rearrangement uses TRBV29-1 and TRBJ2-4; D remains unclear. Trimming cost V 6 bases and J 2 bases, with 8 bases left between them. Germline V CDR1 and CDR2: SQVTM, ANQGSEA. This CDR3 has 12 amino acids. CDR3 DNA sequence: TGCAGCGTGAGTTTGTCCAAAAACATTCAGTACTTC. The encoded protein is CSVSLSKNIQYF.